This is a list of T cell receptor beta chains from one sample in a study of shared clonotypes between healthy human individuals. Profiled with immunoSEQ multiplex PCR; TCRdb holds only in-frame clones, not every one. This sample carries roughly 2.2 million clones, approximately 95% of them seen once, and the ten largest clones take 0.39%. The sequenced sample consisted of naive CD4+ T cells from PBMCs. Receptors were obtained from a man aged 18-30 years in good health. Some clones in this sample may be carry-over from other donors' samples. Each CDR3 is given with its conserved first and last residue. D genes are given only for firm matches. The listing skips clone size in some rows; elsewhere it reads once, few, many or a size class.

V	J	size	D	DNA	CDR3
TRBV6-1	TRBJ1-1	.	.	TGTGCCAGCAGTGTAGGAGGGGGAGGGACTGAAGCTTTCTTT	CASSVGGGGTEAFF
TRBV10-3	TRBJ1-3	.	.	TGTGCCATCAATGCAGCCCGCTCTGGAAACACCATATATTTT	CAINAARSGNTIYF
TRBV6-5	TRBJ2-1	few	.	TGTGCCAGCAGTTACCAAGCGGGCAGCTCCTACAATGAGCAGTTCTTC	CASSYQAGSSYNEQFF
TRBV5-6	TRBJ2-7	.	TRBD1	TGTGCCAGCGGACAGGGGGCAGGGTCCTACGAGCAGTACTTC	CASGQGAGSYEQYF
TRBV6-6	TRBJ1-4	.	.	TGTGCCAGCAGTTCCCCGGGACTGATTAATGAAAAACTGTTTTTT	CASSSPGLINEKLFF
TRBV5-1	TRBJ2-7	.	.	TGCGCCAGCAGCTCCCGCGGCGAAAGCTCCTACGAGCAGTACTTC	CASSSRGESSYEQYF
TRBV7-8	TRBJ2-1	.	.	TGTGCCAGCAGCTTAGCAGAGACTTTCAGGAGGGCTGAGCAGTTCTTC	CASSLAETFRRAEQFF
TRBV28	TRBJ1-1	.	TRBD1	TGTGCCAGCAGTTTCTGGACAGGGGGGAACACTGAAGCTTTCTTT	CASSFWTGGNTEAFF
TRBV5-1	TRBJ2-7	.	.	TGCGCCAGCAGCTTGTTAGCTGCAGGGGAGGCCGAGCAGTACTTC	CASSLLAAGEAEQYF
TRBV6-5	TRBJ2-5	.	.	TGTGCCAGCAGTCCCGGGACGAGTGAGACCCAGTACTTC	CASSPGTSETQYF
TRBV18	TRBJ2-5	.	.	TGTGCCAGCTCATCCCCAAGTAATCAAGAGACCCAGTACTTC	CASSSPSNQETQYF
TRBV28	TRBJ1-1	.	TRBD1	TGTGCCAGCAATAGACAGGGGAACACTGAAGCTTTCTTT	CASNRQGNTEAFF
TRBV28	TRBJ2-1	.	TRBD2	TGTGCCAGCAGTCCCGGGGGGAGCTCCTACAATGAGCAGTTCTTC	CASSPGGSSYNEQFF
TRBV11-2	TRBJ2-7	.	TRBD1	TGTGCCAGCAGCTTGGCCGGGACAGGGGTAGGTCGGACCTCCTACGAGCAGTACTTC	CASSLAGTGVGRTSYEQYF
TRBV18	TRBJ2-6	.	.	TGTGCCAGCTCACCGATTTTCTCTGGGGCCAACGTCCTGACTTTC	CASSPIFSGANVLTF
TRBV28	TRBJ1-1	few	.	TGTGCCAGCAGGGACAGCCTGAACACTGAAGCTTTCTTT	CASRDSLNTEAFF
TRBV4-1	TRBJ2-2	.	TRBD2	TGCGCCAGCAGCCAAGTTCCCAAGGGACTAGCGGGACGGTCGCACACCGGGGAGCTGTTTTTT	CASSQVPKGLAGRSHTGELFF
TRBV4-1	TRBJ1-1	few	.	TGCGCCAGCAGCCAAGGAGGTTACACTGAAGCTTTCTTT	CASSQGGYTEAFF
TRBV11-1	TRBJ1-1	.	.	TGTGCCAGCAGCTCAGTTGGGGGAACCTACACTGAAGCTTTCTTT	CASSSVGGTYTEAFF
TRBV28	TRBJ2-3	.	TRBD1	TGTGCCAGCAGATCACCGGGACAGGGGGCCGCAGATACGCAGTATTTT	CASRSPGQGAADTQYF
TRBV5-1	TRBJ2-7	.	.	TGCGCCAGCAGCTTGATCGTGGGCCACGAGCAGTACTTC	CASSLIVGHEQYF
TRBV6-5	TRBJ2-1	.	TRBD2	TGTGCCAGCAGTTACTCCGGTCTAGCGGGACCGAATGAGCAGTTCTTC	CASSYSGLAGPNEQFF
TRBV28	TRBJ2-1	.	TRBD2	TGTGCCAGCAGTCCAGCGGGAAGGGCCTACAATGAGCAGTTCTTC	CASSPAGRAYNEQFF
TRBV14	TRBJ2-5	.	.	TGTGCCAGCAGCCATGGGAAGGGGACCCAGTACTTC	CASSHGKGTQYF
TRBV28	TRBJ1-3	.	TRBD1	TGTGCCAGCAGTTTGGACAGGACAAACACCATATATTTT	CASSLDRTNTIYF
TRBV28	TRBJ2-7	.	TRBD1	TGTGCCAGCAGTCAAACAGGGGCCCTCTCCTACGAGCAGTACTTC	CASSQTGALSYEQYF
TRBV7-6	TRBJ1-5	.	.	TGTGCCAGCAGCTTAGGAGACAGAAGCAATCAGCCCCAGCATTTT	CASSLGDRSNQPQHF
TRBV5-1	TRBJ2-3	.	.	TGCGCCAGCAGCCCAGGACCATCCCCCACAGATACGCAGTATTTT	CASSPGPSPTDTQYF